This T cell receptor (beta chain) was obtained from a study of shared clonotypes between healthy human individuals. Method: immunoSEQ multiplex PCR; TCRdb's copy keeps in-frame clones and lacks some. Altogether approximately 500,000 clones are present, about 96% being singletons, with the ten largest covering about 0.064%. V lost 5 bases and J 3 bases, leaving 21 bases between the germline ends. Germline V gives CDR1 SGHTS, CDR2 YDEGEE. The CDR3 extends over 18 amino acids. Material for sequencing was naive CD4+ T cells sorted from blood. Subset defined: CD45RA+ positively selected. V usage is TRBV5-8 and J usage is TRBJ2-6; unclear D gene. The clonotype was recovered from a young woman in good health. In nucleotides, the CDR3 is TGTGCCAGCAGTCAACGCCGAAAAATCGGAGTTGGGGCCAACGTCCTGACTTTC. This encodes CASSQRRKIGVGANVLTF.